This T cell receptor beta chain appears in the sequencing data of a study of a mutant IDH1 vaccine in newly diagnosed glioma. On the study more broadly: Vaccine dosing followed radiotherapy by 4-6 weeks, or accompanied temozolomide cycles.

Time point indicated: week 11, during vaccination. Doses comprised 300 ug of mutant IDH1 20-mer peptide each, plus topical imiquimod. The protocol was immunoSEQ multiplex PCR, while the TCRdb copy is restricted to in-frame clones and leaves out a portion. This sample carries some 120,000 clones, around 80% of them seen once, and the ten largest clones take 5% to 6%. The CDR3 contains 14 residues. V shed 4 bases and J 6 bases; nucleotides not matched to a gene: 4. Germline CDR1 and CDR2: SEHNR and FQNEAQ (reference sequence). As regards this clone: Its antigen is as yet unknown.

Source: PBMCs, taken from a glioma patient whose treatment included an IDH1 peptide vaccine. The receptor's source is a man aged 35-49 years with glioma. The chain is built from TRBV7-9 and TRBJ2-7; TRBD2 aligns across 12 bases. The CDR3 coding sequence is TGTGCCAGCAGCTCCCCACTAGCGGGAGGCGAGCAGTACTTC. Protein sequence: CASSSPLAGGEQYF.